This TCR beta chain was recovered during a study of T cell repertoires in ileal Crohn's disease. Study context: Patients had a median approximately 7.8-year disease duration, and less than 45% were active smokers.

Clones were sequenced by immunoSEQ multiplex PCR, and TCRdb holds only the in-frame ones, with some missing. Of about 14,000 clones in the sample, about 71% were seen once. This clone was counted a few times. The sequencing input was ileal tissue. The TCR was taken from an adult with Crohn's disease.

CDR3 nucleotides: TGTGCCAGCAAGCCAAGCGGGGGAGGAGAGCAGTACTTC. This gives the protein CASKPSGGGEQYF. The chain is built from TRBV11-2 and TRBJ2-7; 8 bases line up with TRBD2. The V gene end was trimmed by 7 bases and the J gene end by 7 bases; junction bases not matched to a gene: 9. The CDR3 sequence is 13 residues long. Germline CDR1 reads SGHAT; CDR2 reads FQNNGV.